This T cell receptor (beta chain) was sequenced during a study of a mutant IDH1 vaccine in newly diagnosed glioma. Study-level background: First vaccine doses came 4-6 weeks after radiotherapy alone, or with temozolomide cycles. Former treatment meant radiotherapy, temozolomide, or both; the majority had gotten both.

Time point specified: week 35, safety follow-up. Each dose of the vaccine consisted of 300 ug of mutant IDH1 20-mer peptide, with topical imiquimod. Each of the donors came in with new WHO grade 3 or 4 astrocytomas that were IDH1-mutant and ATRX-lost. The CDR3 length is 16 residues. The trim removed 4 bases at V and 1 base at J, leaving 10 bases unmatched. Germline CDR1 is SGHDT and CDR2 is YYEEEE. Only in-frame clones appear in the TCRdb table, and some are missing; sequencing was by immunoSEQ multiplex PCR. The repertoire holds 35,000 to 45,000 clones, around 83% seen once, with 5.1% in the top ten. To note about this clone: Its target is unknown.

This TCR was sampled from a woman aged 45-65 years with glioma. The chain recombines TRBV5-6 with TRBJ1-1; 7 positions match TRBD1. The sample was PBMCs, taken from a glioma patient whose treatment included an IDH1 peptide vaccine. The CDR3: CASSLQGRLGNTEAFF. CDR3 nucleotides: TGTGCCAGCAGCCTACAGGGGAGGTTGGGGAACACTGAAGCTTTCTTT.